These 6 T cell receptor beta chains came from one sample sequenced in a study of cytomegalovirus exposure and HLA in healthy donors. Data came from immunoSEQ multiplex PCR; TCRdb stores just in-frame clones and leaves some out. The profile covers fewer than 400,000 clones, with 86% appearing a single time and 0.7% to 0.85% taken by the ten largest. Sequenced input: PBMCs. The receptors stem from a woman younger than 30 in good health and CMV-seronegative.

The chain uses TRBV6-5 and TRBJ2-5; 9 bases map to TRBD2. V shed 5 bases and J 4 bases; nucleotides not matched to a gene: 8. The CDR3 runs to 15 residues. Germline CDR1 MNHEY, CDR2 SVGAGI. This CDR3 is CASSSSGSPGETQYF. DNA for the CDR3: TGTGCCAGCAGTAGTAGCGGGAGTCCCGGAGAGACCCAGTACTTC.

The chain uses TRBV10-3 and TRBJ2-3; 7 bases line up with TRBD2. Looked up from germline, CDR1 is ENHRY and CDR2 is SYGVKD. The trim removed 0 bases at V and 0 bases at J, leaving 6 bases unmatched. The CDR3 is 17 residues long. DNA of the CDR3: TGTGCCATCAGTGAGTCGCGTGGTAGCGGGAGCACAGATACGCAGTATTTT. Translation: CAISESRGSGSTDTQYF.

V is TRBV29-1 and J is TRBJ2-3; the D is unclear. V lost 4 bases, J lost 3 bases, and 11 bases lay in between. Germline assignment: CDR1 SQVTM and CDR2 ANQGSEA. CDR3 length: 13 residues. Here the CDR3 reads CSVAFGLTDTQYF. The DNA of the CDR3 is TGCAGCGTTGCTTTTGGGCTGACAGATACGCAGTATTTT.

In its sample, this clone was seen a few times. The chain is built from TRBV5-1 and TRBJ1-3; D gene ambiguous. Germline lookup yields CDR1 SGHRS and CDR2 YFSETQ. The CDR3 runs to 15 residues. V was trimmed by 0 bases and J by 0 bases, leaving 7 bases between them. In DNA form, the CDR3 reads TGCGCCAGCAGCTTGGAGTCGAGCTCTGGAAACACCATATATTTT. It translates to CASSLESSSGNTIYF.

The genes are TRBV7-9 and TRBJ2-3; D not resolved. Germline V gene sequence: CDR1 SEHNR, CDR2 FQNEAQ (reference sequence). V lost 1 base to trimming and J lost 2 bases, with 7 bases between them. The CDR3 is 14 amino acids. The CDR3 sequence: CASSLDRSTDTQYF. CDR3 sequence (DNA): TGTGCCAGCAGCTTAGACAGATCCACAGATACGCAGTATTTT.

The rearrangement uses TRBV4-3 and TRBJ1-5; D is perhaps TRBD1 (5 bases). This CDR3 has 18 residues. Germline CDR1 and CDR2: LGHNA and YSLEER. Deletions cut 0 bases from V and 2 bases from J, with 17 bases between. CDR3 loop: CASSQEVKLGVGNQPQHF. The CDR3 DNA reads TGCGCCAGCAGCCAAGAAGTTAAGTTAGGGGTGGGCAATCAGCCCCAGCATTTT.